Following are 31 T cell receptor beta chains from one sample sequenced in a study of shared clonotypes between healthy human individuals. Here immunoSEQ multiplex PCR was the method, and the copy in TCRdb shows in-frame clones only, minus some. This table holds approximately 1,000,000 clones, approximately 80% found once. Sequencing input: memory CD4+ T cells from PBMCs. The subset here: CD45RA-negative fraction. Receptors originate from a man aged 18 to 29 in good health. Some clones in this sample may be carry-over from other donors' samples.

The V gene is TRBV7-2, the J gene TRBJ2-1; 11 bases match TRBD2. V trimming: 3 bases; J trimming: 4 bases; junction bases outside the gene matches: 8. Germline V gene sequence: CDR1 SGHTA, CDR2 FQGNSA. The CDR3 totals 17 residues. The CDR3 coding sequence is TGTGCCAGCAGCTTCCCGGTTAGCGGGAGGGCGTACAATGAGCAGTTCTTC. Translation gives CASSFPVSGRAYNEQFF.

This chain links TRBV4-1 with TRBJ1-5; perhaps TRBD1 as D (5 bases). The CDR3 loop spans 19 amino acids. V shed 3 bases and J shed 1 base, with 22 bases lying between them. CDR1 is MGHRA and CDR2 is YSYEKL in the germline V gene. In DNA, the CDR3 is TGCGCCAGCAGCCATCCGACCGGGACGCTCCCTGCCAGCAATCAGCCCCAGCATTTT. It encodes CASSHPTGTLPASNQPQHF.

Comments on this clone: Just one base apart from a much larger clone, this may be a read error. Additional DNA sequences in this sample encode the identical CDR3. The gene calls are TRBV11-2 and TRBJ2-5; D gene unclear. CDR1 is SGHAT, CDR2 FQNNGV, per germline. V dropped 4 bases and J dropped 4 bases, with 4 bases sitting between them. The CDR3 spans 11 residues. CDR3 residues: CASSSGETQYF. DNA for the CDR3: TGTGCCAGCAGCTCCGGAGAGACCCAGTACTTC. The full variable domain, with the rest looked up from reference TRBV11-2 and TRBJ2-5, is EAGVAQSPRYKIIEKRQSVAFWCNPISGHATLYWYQQILGQGPKLLIQFQNNGVVDDSQLPKDRFSAERLKGVDSTLKIQPAKLEDSAVYLCASSSGETQYFGPGTRLLVL.

The CDR3 sequence is CASSRTGGPYEQYF. The CDR3 bases are TGTGCCAGCAGCCGGACAGGGGGCCCCTACGAGCAGTACTTC. This chain links TRBV14 with TRBJ2-7, with 11 bases fitting TRBD1. The germline gives CDR1 SGHDN, CDR2 FVKESK. V shed 4 bases, J shed 2 bases, and the junction held 1 base outside the gene matches. CDR3 size: 14 residues.

The chain has TRBV6-6 and TRBJ1-1; 12 bases map to TRBD1. The ends lost 5 bases at V and 6 bases at J; junction bases unmatched: 4. Germline CDR1 and CDR2: MNHNY and SVGAGI (reference sequence). This CDR3 contains 14 residues. The CDR3 sequence is CASSEGQGAAEAFF. CDR3 coding DNA: TGTGCCAGCAGTGAGGGACAGGGGGCCGCTGAAGCTTTCTTT.

J is TRBJ2-1 and V is TRBV5-6; 12 nucleotides match TRBD2. Germline V lookup: CDR1 SGHDT, CDR2 YYEEEE. J gave up 0 bases and V 3 bases, and 4 bases lay outside the gene matches. The CDR3 runs 17 residues. Here the CDR3 reads CASSSGLAGGSYNEQFF. For the CDR3, the DNA is TGTGCCAGCAGCTCGGGACTAGCGGGCGGCTCCTACAATGAGCAGTTCTTC.

Only a few counts were recorded for this clone. The chain links TRBV14 to TRBJ2-5; TRBD1 aligns across 8 bases. V shed 3 bases and J 4 bases; nucleotides not matched to a gene: 13. The V gene's germline CDR1 is SGHDN and CDR2 FVKESK. The CDR3 is made up of 17 amino acids. The CDR3 region has the DNA TGTGCCAGCAGCCACCTGACAGGGGACATCGGGGGAGAGACCCAGTACTTC. Its translation: CASSHLTGDIGGETQYF.

The chain carries TRBV9 and TRBJ2-1; no firm D call. This CDR3 is 14 amino acids long. Trimming took off 0 bases at V and 10 bases at J, with 14 bases between the two ends. Germline V CDR1 and CDR2: SGDLS, YYNGEE. Here the CDR3 DNA reads TGTGCCAGCAGCGTAGAAGTAGATTCCAACGAGCAGTTCTTC. It is translated as CASSVEVDSNEQFF.

The count of this clone is one. The V gene is TRBV19, the J gene TRBJ1-3; D uncertain. The CDR3 is 18 amino acids. V was clipped by 3 bases and J by 0 bases, with 18 bases between them. Germline lookup yields CDR1 LNHDA and CDR2 SQIVND (reference sequence). The CDR3 DNA follows: TGTGCCAGTAGTATTAGTCGTCTTAGTCGGACCTCTGGAAACACCATATATTTT. It translates to CASSISRLSRTSGNTIYF.

This sequence joins TRBV4-1 and TRBJ2-3, with 7 bases fitting TRBD2. The CDR3 is 17 amino acids. The ends lost 4 bases at V and 2 bases at J; junction bases unmatched: 12. Germline V gives CDR1 MGHRA, CDR2 YSYEKL. This CDR3 reads CASSPGLAEEFTDTQYF. CDR3 in DNA: TGCGCCAGCAGCCCGGGGCTAGCGGAAGAGTTCACAGATACGCAGTATTTT.

V and J are TRBV5-1 and TRBJ2-1; D is unclear. The CDR3 covers 14 residues. Germline values: CDR1 SGHRS, CDR2 YFSETQ. The V end lost 4 bases, the J end lost 15 bases, and 23 bases lay between the germline ends. The CDR3 DNA is TGCGCCAGCAGCCCACAATACAATTCCAATCGAGGGTTCTTC. The encoded protein is CASSPQYNSNRGFF.

The chain has TRBV7-3 and TRBJ2-1, with 7 bases that match TRBD1. The J segment lost 4 bases and the V segment lost 0 bases, leaving 9 bases of the junction unmatched. The CDR3 length is 17 residues. Germline values: CDR1 SGHTA, CDR2 FQGTGA. For the CDR3, the DNA is TGTGCCAGCAGCTTAACCCGACAGGGTTCAGGGTACAATGAGCAGTTCTTC. Protein product: CASSLTRQGSGYNEQFF. The whole variable domain, remainder taken from reference TRBV7-3 and TRBJ2-1, is GAGVSQTPSNKVTEKGKYVELRCDPISGHTALYWYRQSLGQGPEFLIYFQGTGAADDSGLPNDRFFAVRPEGSVSTLKIQRTERGDSAVYLCASSLTRQGSGYNEQFFGPGTRLTVL.

V is TRBV28 and J is TRBJ2-7; D unclear. This CDR3 spans 15 amino acids. Germline loops: CDR1 MDHEN, CDR2 SYDVKM. The germline V and J ends were trimmed by 4 bases and 2 bases, with 15 bases remaining between them. CDR3 nucleotide sequence: TGTGCCAGCAGTTGGGAAAGGGTATCGACCTACGAGCAGTACTTC. Protein product: CASSWERVSTYEQYF.

This sequence joins TRBV28 and TRBJ1-2; 7 bases agree with TRBD1. J was trimmed by 2 bases and V by 7 bases; bases with no gene match: 10. The CDR3 sequence is 15 residues long. From germline, CDR1 is MDHEN and CDR2 SYDVKM. In DNA form, the CDR3 reads TGTGCCAGCATTGCAGGGGGGCACACCAACTATGGCTACACCTTC. This sequence encodes CASIAGGHTNYGYTF.

The chain uses TRBV2 and TRBJ1-4, with D uncertain. Trimming stripped 11 bases from V and 0 bases from J, with 19 bases between. Germline V gene lookup returns CDR1 SNHLY and CDR2 FYNNEI. The CDR3 sequence is 16 residues long. The CDR3 region is CACLRAGSATNEKLFF. The DNA for the CDR3 is TGTGCCTGCTTAAGGGCTGGCTCGGCAACTAATGAAAAACTGTTTTTT.

J is TRBJ2-7 and V is TRBV5-1; 7 bases line up with TRBD1. J gave up 2 bases and V 3 bases, and 14 bases lay outside the gene matches. The length of the CDR3 is 17 residues. The germline V gene encodes CDR1 SGHRS and CDR2 YFSETQ. CDR3 bases: TGCGCCAGCAGCTCGGATCCAGGACAGGTGCTTCCCTACGAGCAGTACTTC. Translating gives CASSSDPGQVLPYEQYF.

As concerns this clone: This same CDR3 is encoded by further DNA sequences in the sample. The chain uses TRBV7-3 and TRBJ2-1, with 12 bases identical to TRBD2. The length of the CDR3 is 14 residues. V was pared by 2 bases and J by 7 bases, with 0 bases of the junction left unmatched. CDR1 and CDR2 (germline): SGHTA, FQGTGA. CDR3 DNA: TGTGCCAGCAGCTTAGGGACTAGCGGGAATGAGCAGTTCTTC. It translates to CASSLGTSGNEQFF.

Concerning this clone: One base away lies a much larger clone, so this may be a sequencing read error. Within the sample, other DNA sequences also encode this same CDR3. This chain joins TRBV30 and TRBJ2-3; TRBD2 is a possible D gene (5 bases). CDR3 length equals 12 residues. The V gene's germline CDR1 is GTSNPN and CDR2 SVGIG (reference sequence). CDR3 loop: CAWSMGADTQYF. CDR3 nucleotides: TGCGCCTGGAGTATGGGAGCAGATACGCAGTATTTT.

The chain has TRBV2 and TRBJ2-7, with TRBD1 matching 7 bases. The CDR3 has 16 amino acids. V lost 1 base and J lost 4; bases outside the gene matches: 10. Germline values: CDR1 SNHLY, CDR2 FYNNEI. CDR3 in amino acids: CASSEGPATGRYEQYF. DNA for the CDR3: TGTGCCAGCAGTGAAGGCCCCGCGACAGGGCGGTACGAGCAGTACTTC. The full variable domain, in which reference TRBV2 and TRBJ2-7 provide the parts outside the CDR3, is EPEVTQTPSHQVTQMGQEVILRCVPISNHLYFYWYRQILGQKVEFLVSFYNNEISEKSEIFDDQFSVERPDGSNFTLKIRSTKLEDSAMYFCASSEGPATGRYEQYFGPGTRLTVT.

The chain couples TRBV4-2 to TRBJ2-3; TRBD2 agrees at 8 bases. Losses at the gene ends were 5 bases for V and 4 bases for J; bases not matched to a gene: 11. CDR3 length: 16 amino acids. CDR1 is LGHNA and CDR2 is YNFKEQ in the germline V gene. The CDR3 nucleotides read TGTGCCAGCAGCTTACGACTAGCGACCCCCCCAGATACGCAGTATTTT. This codes for CASSLRLATPPDTQYF.

This chain connects TRBV6-1 to TRBJ2-7; 11 bases map to TRBD1. CDR3 size: 15 residues. The V gene's germline CDR1 is MNHNS and CDR2 SASEGT. V lost 6 bases and J lost 5; bases outside the gene matches: 9. CDR3 loop: CASRRPGQGVDEQYF. The CDR3 DNA reads as TGTGCCAGCAGACGACCGGGACAGGGGGTCGACGAGCAGTACTTC.

This sequence joins TRBV28 and TRBJ1-2, with D maybe TRBD1 (6 bases). V was cut by 4 bases and J by 0 bases, with 12 bases left in between. The CDR3 is 15 amino acids. Germline CDR1 is MDHEN and CDR2 is SYDVKM. The CDR3 DNA sequence: TGTGCCAGCAGTTGGGTGAAGGGGGCTAACTATGGCTACACCTTC. This encodes CASSWVKGANYGYTF.

The chain links TRBV5-4 to TRBJ2-7; 7 bases line up with TRBD1. The V gene's germline CDR1 is SGHNT and CDR2 YYREEE (reference sequence). V lost 4 bases to trimming and J lost 2 bases; unmatched junction nucleotides: 6. There are 14 residues in the CDR3. The CDR3 region is CASSRNQGAYEQYF. The CDR3, as DNA: TGTGCCAGCAGCCGAAATCAGGGGGCCTACGAGCAGTACTTC.

The J gene is TRBJ1-4, the V gene TRBV4-3, with D hard to call. The V end was cut by 0 bases, the J end by 5 bases, with 10 bases between. Germline V gene lookup returns CDR1 LGHNA and CDR2 YSLEER. CDR3 size: 15 residues. The CDR3 coding sequence is TGCGCCAGCAGCCAAGACAGGCCGATGAATGAAAAACTGTTTTTT. It encodes CASSQDRPMNEKLFF.

The rearrangement uses TRBV28 and TRBJ1-1, with TRBD1 as a possible D gene (5 bases). From germline, CDR1 is MDHEN and CDR2 SYDVKM. The V end was cut by 10 bases, the J end by 7 bases, with 13 bases between. The CDR3 is 11 amino acids. DNA of the CDR3: TGTGCCACCGCGGGACGGCTTGAAGCTTTCTTT. Its protein is CATAGRLEAFF.

The genes are TRBV10-3 and TRBJ2-1; D gene ambiguous. Trimming pared 4 bases from V and 0 bases from J, leaving 4 bases between. CDR1 ENHRY and CDR2 SYGVKD come from the germline V gene. CDR3 length: 13 amino acids. CDR3 bases: TGTGCCATCAGTGTAAGCTCCTACAATGAGCAGTTCTTC. It specifies CAISVSSYNEQFF.

This clone occurred a few times. This chain connects TRBV5-6 to TRBJ2-1; D possibly uses TRBD1 or TRBD2 (5 bases each). CDR1 and CDR2 (germline): SGHDT, YYEEEE. The CDR3 totals 12 residues. The V gene lost 4 bases and the J gene lost 8 bases, with 10 bases spanning the gap. The CDR3 region is CASSRLGDEQFF. CDR3 DNA: TGTGCCAGCAGCCGGTTGGGGGATGAGCAGTTCTTC.

The chain recombines TRBV5-5 with TRBJ1-2; TRBD1 is a possible D gene (5 bases). V lost 0 bases and J lost 0, with 12 bases in between. This CDR3 is built from 16 residues. Germline values: CDR1 SGHKS, CDR2 YYEKEE (reference sequence). The CDR3 DNA is TGTGCCAGCAGCTTGGCCGGGGGGAGAGCTAACTATGGCTACACCTTC. Its protein product is CASSLAGGRANYGYTF.

The gene calls are TRBV29-1 and TRBJ2-7; 8 bases are a match to TRBD1. Germline loops: CDR1 SQVTM, CDR2 ANQGSEA. The CDR3 runs 18 residues. V dropped 7 bases and J dropped 0; count of bases not matched to a gene: 20. The CDR3 loop reads CSAQGGRGRKGSSYEQYF. CDR3 nucleotide sequence: TGCAGCGCCCAGGGGGGCAGGGGGCGTAAGGGGAGCTCCTACGAGCAGTACTTC.

This chain connects TRBV27 to TRBJ1-4; a possible D gene is TRBD1 (5 bases). Germline V gene lookup returns CDR1 MNHEY and CDR2 SMNVEV (reference sequence). V lost 3 bases and J lost 7, with 12 bases in between. The CDR3 spans 14 residues. The CDR3 sequence is CASSFGTRGEKLFF. DNA for the CDR3: TGTGCCAGCAGTTTTGGAACGAGGGGTGAAAAACTGTTTTTT.

The V and J genes are TRBV6-1 and TRBJ2-7; weak D call: TRBD1 (6 bases). CDR1 MNHNS and CDR2 SASEGT come from the germline V gene. The CDR3 runs to 12 residues. V was shortened by 8 bases and J by 1 base, with 9 bases between the two germline ends. CDR3 sequence: CASFQGSYEQYF. The CDR3 DNA is TGTGCCAGCTTTCAGGGGTCCTACGAGCAGTACTTC.